Following are 19 T cell receptor beta chains from one sample sequenced in a study of cytomegalovirus exposure and HLA in healthy donors. The PCR made use of 60 Vbeta and 13 Jbeta primers. TCRdb keeps only in-frame clones here, not all; method: immunoSEQ multiplex PCR. This table lists tens of thousands of clones. The sequencing input was PBMCs. The receptors come from a woman aged 40 to 50 in good health and CMV-seropositive.

This chain joins TRBV6-5 and TRBJ2-1; 7 nucleotides line up with TRBD2. The CDR3 covers 14 residues. Per germline, CDR1 MNHEY and CDR2 SVGAGI. V shed 5 bases and J 2 bases; nucleotides not matched to a gene: 3. The CDR3 coding sequence is TGTGCCAGCAGTCCTAGCGGCCCCTACAATGAGCAGTTCTTC. Its translation: CASSPSGPYNEQFF.

The V call is TRBV7-2, the J call TRBJ2-4; 12 positions match TRBD2. Germline V lookup: CDR1 SGHTA, CDR2 FQGNSA. The trim removed 5 bases at V and 2 bases at J, leaving 4 bases unmatched. The CDR3 runs to 16 residues. DNA of the CDR3: TGTGCCAGCAGCACGCTAGCGGGAGGGCCCAAAAACATTCAGTACTTC. Its protein product is CASSTLAGGPKNIQYF.

V usage is TRBV12-5 and J usage is TRBJ2-7; maybe TRBD1 (6 bases). Trimming left V 6 bases short and J 1 base short, with 13 bases between. The length of the CDR3 is 14 residues. Germline values: CDR1 LGHNT, CDR2 FRNRAP. CDR3 residues: CASGMGASSYEQYF. CDR3 nucleotides: TGTGCTAGTGGGATGGGGGCTTCGTCCTACGAGCAGTACTTC.

The rearrangement uses TRBV27 and TRBJ1-2, with a tentative D call TRBD1 (6 bases). CDR1 and CDR2 (germline): MNHEY, SMNVEV (reference sequence). This CDR3 region has 14 residues. The ends were cut back, 4 bases at V and 7 bases at J, with 16 bases in the middle. The CDR3 sequence: CASSSLTGNTGYTF. DNA for the CDR3: TGTGCCAGCAGTTCTCTCACAGGGAACACTGGCTACACCTTC.

The chain recombines TRBV7-9 with TRBJ1-1; the match to TRBD1 covers 8 bases. The CDR3 has 15 amino acids. The germline gives CDR1 SEHNR, CDR2 FQNEAQ (reference sequence). V lost 3 bases and J lost 2; bases outside the gene matches: 5. CDR3 nucleotide sequence: TGTGCCAGCAGCTTCCTCGACAGGGGTAACACTGAAGCTTTCTTT. It encodes CASSFLDRGNTEAFF.

The CDR3 bases are TGTGCCAGCAGTTTAACCCTAGCGGTACACACCGGGGAGCTGTTTTTT. Translating it yields CASSLTLAVHTGELFF. This chain connects TRBV27 to TRBJ2-2; TRBD2 agrees at 7 bases. The germline CDR1 and CDR2 sequences are MNHEY and SMNVEV (reference sequence). V gave up 2 bases and J gave up 3 bases; unmatched junction bases: 6. CDR3 size: 16 residues.

This chain links TRBV6-5 with TRBJ2-1; TRBD2 matches at 10 bases. The length of the CDR3 is 15 residues. Germline V gives CDR1 MNHEY, CDR2 SVGAGI. Unmatched junction bases numbered 7, after V lost 6 bases and J lost 5 bases. In DNA form, the CDR3 reads TGTGCCAGCAGGGCTAGCGGGAGACTTGACAATGAGCAGTTCTTC. Translation: CASRASGRLDNEQFF.

CDR3: CASSPTGGRDTQYF. In DNA, the CDR3 is TGTGCCAGCTCACCAACGGGGGGTAGAGATACGCAGTATTTT. The chain recombines TRBV18 with TRBJ2-3; 7 nucleotides agree with TRBD2. V dropped 2 bases and J dropped 5; count of bases not matched to a gene: 4. The length of the CDR3 is 14 residues. Germline assignment: CDR1 KGHSH and CDR2 LQKENI.

The CDR3: CASSPLSRDRVRYEQYF. The CDR3 DNA is TGTGCCAGCAGCCCACTCTCCCGGGACAGGGTTCGCTACGAGCAGTACTTC. V usage is TRBV7-9 and J usage is TRBJ2-7; 9 bases are shared with TRBD1. The germline V gene encodes CDR1 SEHNR and CDR2 FQNEAQ (reference sequence). The CDR3 runs 17 residues. V was pared by 5 bases and J by 3 bases, with 14 bases of the junction left unmatched.

The V call is TRBV10-3, the J call TRBJ2-1; TRBD1 aligns across 9 bases. In germline, CDR1 is ENHRY, CDR2 SYGVKD. V was pared by 5 bases and J by 6 bases, with 17 bases of the junction left unmatched. There are 18 residues in the CDR3. The CDR3 DNA reads as TGTGCCATCAGTCCTACCGATTCAGGGACAGGGCCCCTCAATGAGCAGTTCTTC. Encoded protein: CAISPTDSGTGPLNEQFF.

CDR3 sequence: CASTLDRETTDTQYF. The CDR3 DNA is TGTGCCAGCACTCTGGACAGGGAAACCACAGATACGCAGTATTTT. V usage is TRBV6-1 and J usage is TRBJ2-3; 8 bases align to TRBD1. Germline V gives CDR1 MNHNS, CDR2 SASEGT. The CDR3 is 15 amino acids. With V trimmed by 7 bases and J by 2 bases, 8 bases remained unmatched.

This sequence joins TRBV4-3 and TRBJ1-1, with 10 bases aligning to TRBD1. The CDR3 covers 16 residues. V lost 1 base, J lost 1 base, and 3 bases stayed unmatched. The germline V gene has CDR1 LGHNA and CDR2 YSLEER. The CDR3 is CASSQGWDRGNTEAFF. CDR3 nucleotide sequence: TGCGCCAGCAGCCAAGGTTGGGACAGGGGGAACACTGAAGCTTTCTTT.

This sequence joins TRBV7-2 and TRBJ2-1; D is possibly TRBD1 (6 bases). The CDR3 extends over 16 amino acids. Germline assignment: CDR1 SGHTA and CDR2 FQGNSA. V lost 2 bases, J lost 5 bases, and 16 bases lay in between. CDR3 bases: TGTGCCAGCAGCTTAAGGGGGTGGGCGACTAACAATGAGCAGTTCTTC. Its translation is CASSLRGWATNNEQFF.

J is TRBJ1-5 and V is TRBV4-1, with unresolved D. Per the germline V gene, CDR1 is MGHRA and CDR2 is YSYEKL. The CDR3 sequence is 14 residues long. Trimming took off 0 bases at V and 5 bases at J, with 8 bases between the two ends. The CDR3 sequence is CASSQDGGDQPQHF. The DNA for the CDR3 is TGCGCCAGCAGCCAAGATGGCGGGGATCAGCCCCAGCATTTT.

The chain has TRBV27 and TRBJ1-2; no clear D. V was trimmed by 2 bases and J by 7 bases, leaving 11 bases between them. The CDR3 contains 13 residues. Per germline, CDR1 MNHEY and CDR2 SMNVEV (reference sequence). CDR3 amino acids: CASSLRGIGGYTF. The CDR3 DNA follows: TGTGCCAGCAGTTTAAGAGGTATAGGTGGCTACACCTTC.

In DNA form, the CDR3 reads TGTGCCAGCAGGCGGGGGGGCAGCACTGAAGCTTTCTTT. It is translated as CASRRGGSTEAFF. The V and J genes are TRBV27 and TRBJ1-1; the D gene is possibly TRBD1 (6 bases). V was shortened by 6 bases and J by 4 bases, with 12 bases between the two germline ends. CDR1 is MNHEY and CDR2 is SMNVEV in the germline V gene (reference sequence). The CDR3 extends over 13 amino acids.

The chain uses TRBV19 and TRBJ2-6; TRBD1 agrees at 7 bases. The germline V gene has CDR1 LNHDA and CDR2 SQIVND (reference sequence). V was clipped by 5 bases and J by 0 bases; unmatched bases: 10. The CDR3 sequence is 18 residues long. The chain's CDR3 is CASSAFRDSSSGANVLTF. CDR3 nucleotides: TGTGCCAGTAGTGCGTTCCGGGACAGCAGCTCTGGGGCCAACGTCCTGACTTTC.

This chain uses TRBV4-2 with TRBJ1-2, with 7 bases identical to TRBD1. Germline CDR1 and CDR2: LGHNA and YNFKEQ. With 0 bases clipped from V and 1 base from J, the junction kept 11 bases outside the gene matches. CDR3 length: 18 amino acids. The CDR3 DNA sequence: TGTGCCAGCAGCCAAGATCAGGTGGGGACAGACTATAACTATGGCTACACCTTC. Translating it yields CASSQDQVGTDYNYGYTF.

This chain joins TRBV29-1 and TRBJ2-7; D perhaps matches TRBD2 (6 bases). Looked up from germline, CDR1 is SQVTM and CDR2 is ANQGSEA. The CDR3 has 14 amino acids. V was shortened by 2 bases and J by 5 bases, with 16 bases between the two germline ends. Written as DNA, the CDR3 is TGCAGCGTTGAACGGGGGTTGGGGCCTGACGAGCAGTACTTC. As protein: CSVERGLGPDEQYF.